Sequencing of this T cell receptor beta chain was carried out in a study of cytomegalovirus exposure and HLA in healthy donors. This clone has a handful of counts. The antigen is not known. The PCR employed 60 Vbeta primers together with 13 Jbeta primers. The method was immunoSEQ multiplex PCR; TCRdb's version includes in-frame clones alone and lacks a portion of them. The data show approximately 160,000 clones, approximately 80% seen once. Overall study findings and caveats: Presence/absence analysis assumed near-uniform sequencing depth across donors. Being productive about 87% or about 30% of the time was typical of most TCR beta V segments in an earlier analysis.

The clonotype was recovered from a female donor in good health and CMV-seronegative. Sequencing was done on a sample of PBMCs.

CDR3 sequence: CASSLNSGFQETQYF. DNA for the CDR3: TGTGCCAGCAGCCTCAATTCAGGATTTCAAGAGACCCAGTACTTC. This sequence joins TRBV5-4 and TRBJ2-5, with D hard to call. Trimming pared 4 bases from V and 2 bases from J, leaving 15 bases between. CDR3 size: 15 residues. Germline V CDR1 and CDR2: SGHNT, YYREEE (reference sequence).